The clone carrying this TCR beta chain has a single count. The sample originates from a study of blood T cell repertoires in COVID-19. Study overall: PBMCs, B-cell-depleted T cells, or T cells were the source of the cDNA or gDNA that made up the material.

Trimming cost V 4 bases and J 6 bases; bases outside gene matches: 11. The CDR3 spans 16 residues. The germline V gene encodes CDR1 SGHAT and CDR2 FQNNGV. Sequenced by immunoSEQ multiplex PCR; TCRdb stores in-frame clones only, minus some. The data show approximately 150,000 clones, 84% seen once. This chain links TRBV11-2 with TRBJ2-2, with 7 bases fitting TRBD2. The TCR originated in a human donor in a cohort sampled during active COVID-19. The sequenced sample was peripheral blood. The CDR3 DNA is TGTGCCAGCAGCTCCGTGGGGGGGAGTGGGGCCGGGGAGCTGTTTTTT. As protein: CASSSVGGSGAGELFF.